Listed here is a single T cell receptor (beta chain). The target antigen is unknown. Germline trimming cut 7 bases from V and 1 base from J; bases unmatched to any gene: 2. The CDR3 has 14 amino acids. Germline loops: CDR1 MNHNY, CDR2 SVGAGI (reference sequence). This entry comes from a study of lymphopenia after photon versus proton radiotherapy. Study-level results: Post-nadir TCR diversity decline inversely tracked overall survival among those who died. Post-nadir diversity loss with photons came from oligoclonal expansion, particularly CD8+ Temra cells. Under photons, naive T cells and diversity fell while effector/memory populations rose. Better survival with proton therapy was suggested as possible, not demonstrated.

Generated by immunoSEQ multiplex PCR, the TCRdb table keeps only in-frame clones and is missing some. The data hold over 20,000 clones, with 75% to 90% observed a single time. V gene TRBV6-6 combines with J gene TRBJ2-2; 8 bases are a match to TRBD2. The starting material was peripheral blood, obtained from a patient treated with photon-based radiotherapy. The clonotype originates from a woman aged 45-59 years with pancreatic cancer. CDR3 loop: CASTRGGNTGELFF. The CDR3 nucleotides read TGTGCCAGCACCCGGGGGGGGAACACCGGGGAGCTGTTTTTT.